This T cell receptor (beta chain) was obtained from a study of T cells in Graves' hyperthyroidism and ophthalmopathy. This clonotype was recorded many times. Amplified TCR beta CDR3 regions derived from RNA transcripts. The primer set for the first-round RT-PCR of the TCR CDR3 was HTBI. From the multiplex PCR reads, TCRdb called clonotypes with MiXCR, one entry per CDR3 protein. The sample comprises 370,000 or so distinct CDR3 sequences, less than 15% of which are singletons, and about a fifth rests with the top ten. Diagnoses were made from clinical symptoms, serum measures (thyroxine and TRAb), thyroid ultrasound and orbital computed tomography. The source is a man in his thirties or forties with Graves' hyperthyroidism that later progressed to Graves' ophthalmopathy. The sequencing input was blood.

CDR3 amino acids: CASSPRTGLAKNIQYF. Here the CDR3 DNA reads TGTGCCAGCAGTCCTCGGACAGGTCTAGCCAAAAACATTCAGTACTTC. The V gene is TRBV12-3 or TRBV12-4, the J gene TRBJ2-4; TRBD1 matches at 7 bases. The CDR3 spans 16 residues. The V gene end was trimmed by 5 bases and the J gene end by 0 bases; junction bases not matched to a gene: 7.